This TCR beta chain was observed in a study of breast tumors, draining lymph nodes, adjacent tissues. Study-level points and caveats: Tumor and nontumor repertoires were significantly more similar in luminal-like than in basal-like breast cancer. Tumor repertoires ranked between lymph nodes and nontumor tissue in diversity, with V and J gene preferences. Data fit most tumor T cells coming from lymph node, expanding in tumor. Data only fit, rather than demonstrated, lymph node origin of most tumor T cells.

TCRdb reprocessed the multiplex PCR reads via MiXCR and lists one record per CDR3 protein. In the table there are about 12,000 distinct CDR3 sequences, under 40% of which are singletons. This clonotype was detected many times. Its antigen is undetermined. The material sequenced was breast tumor tissue. The source is a female donor with breast cancer. Some clones in this sample may be carry-over from other donors' samples.

DNA for the CDR3: TGTGCCAGCAGGGGGGGAGTGGACACCGGGGAGCTGTTTTTT. Translating gives CASRGGVDTGELFF. This chain links TRBV4-2 with TRBJ2-2, with D perhaps matching TRBD2 (6 bases). The CDR3 spans 14 residues. Between the trimmed V and J ends, which lost 6 bases and 3 bases, there was a span of 11 bases. Per germline, CDR1 LGHNA and CDR2 YNFKEQ.